Included here is one T cell receptor (beta chain) sequence, with context. The method was immunoSEQ multiplex PCR; TCRdb's version includes in-frame clones alone and lacks a portion of them. This sample has about 80,000 clones, with about 84% found just once. The sample comes from a study of blood T cell repertoires in COVID-19. Germline assignment: CDR1 SGHNT and CDR2 YYREEE (reference sequence). This CDR3 contains 17 residues. Losses at the gene ends were 0 bases for V and 5 bases for J; bases not matched to a gene: 10. V usage is TRBV5-4 and J usage is TRBJ2-3; 9 bases map to TRBD2. Sequenced: peripheral blood. The clonotype was recovered from a human donor in a cohort sampled during active COVID-19. CDR3 residues: CASSLDPSGAGKDTQYF. The CDR3 DNA is TGTGCCAGCAGCTTGGACCCTAGCGGGGCTGGTAAAGATACGCAGTATTTT.